This T cell receptor (beta chain) came from a study of cytomegalovirus exposure and HLA in healthy donors. PCR was performed using 60 Vbeta and 13 Jbeta primers. Some clones are missing from TCRdb's copy, which holds only in-frame ones; the method was immunoSEQ multiplex PCR. This table holds roughly 200,000 clones, around four fifths found once. The sample holds a few counts of this clone. Germline-derived CDR1 and CDR2 are LNHDA and SQIVND (reference sequence). The CDR3 covers 16 residues. With V trimmed by 6 bases and J by 7 bases, 10 bases remained unmatched. The TCR was taken from a man aged 45-65 years in good health and CMV-seronegative. Sequencing was carried out using PBMCs. J is TRBJ2-2 and V is TRBV19, with 11 bases lining up with TRBD2. The CDR3 sequence: CASRNLAGGGGGELFF. The CDR3 DNA reads as TGTGCCAGTAGGAACCTAGCGGGAGGCGGGGGCGGGGAGCTGTTTTTT. Full variable domain (outside the CDR3, taken from reference TRBV19 and TRBJ2-2): DGGITQSPKYLFRKEGQNVTLSCEQNLNHDAMYWYRQDPGQGLRLIYYSQIVNDFQKGDIAEGYSVSREKKESFPLTVTSAQKNPTAFYLCASRNLAGGGGGELFFGEGSRLTVL.